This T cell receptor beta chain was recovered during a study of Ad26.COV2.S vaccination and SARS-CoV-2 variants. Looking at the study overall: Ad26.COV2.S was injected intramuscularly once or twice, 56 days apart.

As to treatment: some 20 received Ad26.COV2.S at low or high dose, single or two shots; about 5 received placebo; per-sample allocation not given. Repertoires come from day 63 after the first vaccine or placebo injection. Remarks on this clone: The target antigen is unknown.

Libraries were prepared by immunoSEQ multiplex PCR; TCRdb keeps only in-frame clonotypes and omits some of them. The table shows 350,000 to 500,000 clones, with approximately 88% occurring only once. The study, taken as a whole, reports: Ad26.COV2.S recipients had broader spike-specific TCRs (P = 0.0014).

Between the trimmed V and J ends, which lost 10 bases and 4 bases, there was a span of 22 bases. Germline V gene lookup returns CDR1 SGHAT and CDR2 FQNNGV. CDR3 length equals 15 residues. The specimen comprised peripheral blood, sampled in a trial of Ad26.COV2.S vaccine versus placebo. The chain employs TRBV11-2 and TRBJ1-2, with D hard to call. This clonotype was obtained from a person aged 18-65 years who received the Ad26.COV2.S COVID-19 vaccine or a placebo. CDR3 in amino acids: CATSRPDSSGYGYTF. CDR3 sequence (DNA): TGTGCCACGTCGCGACCGGATTCCTCAGGCTATGGCTACACCTTC.